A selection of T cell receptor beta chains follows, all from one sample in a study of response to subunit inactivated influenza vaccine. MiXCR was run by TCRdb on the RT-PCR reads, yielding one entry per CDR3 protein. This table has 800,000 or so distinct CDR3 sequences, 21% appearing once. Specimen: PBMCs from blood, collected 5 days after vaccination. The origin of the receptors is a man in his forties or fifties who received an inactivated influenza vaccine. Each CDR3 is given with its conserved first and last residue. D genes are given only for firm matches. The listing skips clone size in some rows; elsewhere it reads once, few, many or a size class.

TGTGCCAGCAGCTTAAGGGACAGCCACTACGAGCAGTACTTC	CASSLRDSHYEQYF	TRBV7-2	TRBJ2-7	few	TRBD1
TGTGCCAGCAGTGACGGACTAGCGGGGGGCCCAAAGCAGTATTTT	CASSDGLAGGPKQYF	TRBV2	TRBJ2-3	NA	TRBD2
TGTGCCAGCAGTCCAACGATCGGGGGGGCTTACAATGAGCAGTTCTTC	CASSPTIGGAYNEQFF	TRBV12-3/TRBV12-4	TRBJ2-1	few	TRBD2
TGCGCCAGCAGCTTGGTTGCGGGAGGGCCCAACAATGAGCAGTTCTTC	CASSLVAGGPNNEQFF	TRBV5-1	TRBJ2-1	NA	TRBD2
TGTGCCAGCAGCTTAGACAGAGGCCAAGAGACCCAGTACTTC	CASSLDRGQETQYF	TRBV7-9	TRBJ2-5	many	NA
TGTGCCAGCAAGACAGACAGGGACAGAAACGGGGAGCTGTTTTTT	CASKTDRDRNGELFF	TRBV28	TRBJ2-2	NA	TRBD1
TGCAGTGCTAGCGGGAAGAGGTCACACTATGGCTACACCTTC	CSASGKRSHYGYTF	TRBV20-1	TRBJ1-2	few	NA
TGTGCCAGCAGCTTAGGCGGGGCAAGCACAGATACGCAGTATTTT	CASSLGGASTDTQYF	TRBV7-9	TRBJ2-3	many	NA
TGTGCCAGCAGTTACGGTCGGGAGCGCTATGGCTACACCTTC	CASSYGRERYGYTF	TRBV6-5	TRBJ1-2	NA	NA
TGTGCCAGTGCTACAACAGGGGTAAGAGGCTACGAGCAGTACTTC	CASATTGVRGYEQYF	TRBV28	TRBJ2-7	NA	TRBD1
TGTGCCAGCAGTCCCCCAGGTAGCCCAACTCCACCAGATACGCAGTATTTT	CASSPPGSPTPPDTQYF	TRBV27	TRBJ2-3	few	NA
TGCGCCAGCAGCTTGAGGCGGGGGGGAGGTGAGCAGTTCTTC	CASSLRRGGGEQFF	TRBV5-1	TRBJ2-1	NA	TRBD2
TGTGCCAGCAGTCGGACTAGAAGAGACGAGCAGTACTTC	CASSRTRRDEQYF	TRBV5-6	TRBJ2-7	NA	TRBD2
TGTGCCAGCAGTTACTCGGGCCAAAGGGGAGGTGAGCAGTTCTTC	CASSYSGQRGGEQFF	TRBV6-5	TRBJ2-1	few	NA
TGTGCCAGCAGCTTAAACGCGGGGGGGACCTACAATGAGCAGTTCTTC	CASSLNAGGTYNEQFF	TRBV7-2	TRBJ2-1	few	TRBD2
TGTGCCAGCAGTTACAGGGGTATTAGCTACACCTTC	CASSYRGISYTF	TRBV6-5	TRBJ1-2	NA	NA
TGTGCCAGCAGCTTCAAGTCCGGGGATAGTTCGTACTTC	CASSFKSGDSSYF	TRBV11-2	TRBJ2-7	few	NA
TGTGCCAGCAGCTTATTGAGGGCGCTTTTTCCCGGGGCCAACGTCCTGACTTTC	CASSLLRALFPGANVLTF	TRBV11-1	TRBJ2-6	NA	NA
TGCGCCAGCAGCCCAGGGGGACAGGGCTCTGGAAACACCATATATTTT	CASSPGGQGSGNTIYF	TRBV4-3	TRBJ1-3	few	TRBD1
TGTGCCAGCAGCTTGCCGGGACAGGGACCCTACGAGCAGTACTTC	CASSLPGQGPYEQYF	TRBV5-4	TRBJ2-7	few	TRBD1
TGTGCCAGCAGCCCTGGGGACAGGGCTTTTCTCTTTCAAGGGGCCAACGTCCTGACTTTC	CASSPGDRAFLFQGANVLTF	TRBV7-3	TRBJ2-6	NA	TRBD1
TGCAGCGTTGAAGATATCCCCCGGAGGGTCTCCAACTATGGCTACACCTTC	CSVEDIPRRVSNYGYTF	TRBV29-1	TRBJ1-2	many	NA
TGCGCCAGCAGCCTCGAACTAGCGGGGGGGGACAATGAGCAGTTCTTC	CASSLELAGGDNEQFF	TRBV10-1	TRBJ2-1	NA	TRBD2
TGTGCCAGCAGTTTATTGGGGGATTCTGAAGCTTTCTTT	CASSLLGDSEAFF	TRBV12-3/TRBV12-4	TRBJ1-1	few	NA
TGCGCCAGCAGCGATCCGACAGGGCCAGATACGCAGTATTTT	CASSDPTGPDTQYF	TRBV5-1	TRBJ2-3	few	TRBD1
TGTGCCAGCAGCTCTACTAGCGTATCCAAAAACATTCAGTACTTC	CASSSTSVSKNIQYF	TRBV7-2	TRBJ2-4	few	TRBD2
TGCGCCAGCAGCTTGGATAGCGGGAGGTTGTCCTACGAGCAGTACTTC	CASSLDSGRLSYEQYF	TRBV5-1	TRBJ2-7	NA	TRBD2
TGCGCCAGCAGTCAACTTGCGGGAGAAGTAATCGGGGAGCTGTTTTTT	CASSQLAGEVIGELFF	TRBV5-1	TRBJ2-2	NA	TRBD2
TGTGCCTGGAGTCCACGGAATGAGCAGTTCTTC	CAWSPRNEQFF	TRBV30	TRBJ2-1	NA	NA
TGCGCCAGCAGCTGGCTAGCGGGGAACCTCAATGAGCAGTTCTTC	CASSWLAGNLNEQFF	TRBV5-1	TRBJ2-1	few	TRBD2
TGTGCCAGCAGTTTTGGGGGGTTCGGACAGCCCCAGCATTTT	CASSFGGFGQPQHF	TRBV12-3/TRBV12-4	TRBJ1-5	NA	NA
TGTGCCAGCAGTGAAGCTTATTTCCGGACAGGGGATGGCTACACCTTC	CASSEAYFRTGDGYTF	TRBV6-1	TRBJ1-2	NA	TRBD1
TGTGCCATCATGACCCACAGCGGCCCCACGGCATCCGAGCAGTACTTC	CAIMTHSGPTASEQYF	TRBV10-3	TRBJ2-7	NA	NA
TGCAGCGTTTTTCGACAGGGCGCTAATGAAAAACTGTTTTTT	CSVFRQGANEKLFF	TRBV29-1	TRBJ1-4	few	TRBD1
TGCGCCAGCAGCTTTAGGGCTCCCACAGATACGCAGTATTTT	CASSFRAPTDTQYF	TRBV5-1	TRBJ2-3	NA	NA
TGCGCCAGCAGCTTGGCCGACAGGAGAGGCGGGGAGCTGTTTTTT	CASSLADRRGGELFF	TRBV5-1	TRBJ2-2	many	NA
TGTGCCAGCAGCCCACAGGGGGGGCGGAGCGGGGAGCTGTTTTTT	CASSPQGGRSGELFF	TRBV7-6	TRBJ2-2	NA	NA
TGTGCCAGCAGTCCTCCGATGGCAGGGAATTCCTACAATGAGCAGTTCTTC	CASSPPMAGNSYNEQFF	TRBV27	TRBJ2-1	NA	NA
TGTGCCAGCAGCTTGGGTCCTCAAAGCACAGATACGCAGTATTTT	CASSLGPQSTDTQYF	TRBV5-5	TRBJ2-3	NA	NA
TGTGCCACCAGTGACTGGGACAGGGAGGGCACAGATACGCAGTATTTT	CATSDWDREGTDTQYF	TRBV24-1	TRBJ2-3	NA	TRBD1
TGTGCCAGCTCCCCCAAGAGAGGGTCGGAGCAGTACTTC	CASSPKRGSEQYF	TRBV18	TRBJ2-7	few	NA
TGTGCCACCGCTACCATTTCTAGCTCTGGGGCCAACGTCCTGACTTTC	CATATISSSGANVLTF	TRBV7-3	TRBJ2-6	NA	NA
TGTGCCAGCAGCTCGGGGGGTCCGTCCGGGTGGAACTATGGCTACACCTTC	CASSSGGPSGWNYGYTF	TRBV11-2	TRBJ1-2	NA	NA
TGTGCCAGCAGCTTAGATCCGGGGACGGCTGGAAACACCATATATTTT	CASSLDPGTAGNTIYF	TRBV7-9	TRBJ1-3	few	NA
TGTGCCAGCAGCCAGACAGGAGTCTCCTACAATGAGCAGTTCTTC	CASSQTGVSYNEQFF	TRBV14	TRBJ2-1	few	NA
TGCGCCAGCAGCTTGGGACAGATCCAAGAGACCCAGTACTTC	CASSLGQIQETQYF	TRBV5-1	TRBJ2-5	many	NA